A single sample gave rise to the 23 T cell receptor beta chains below, sequenced in a study of OX40 agonist ivuxolimab in advanced cancers. Sequenced by immunoSEQ multiplex PCR; TCRdb stores in-frame clones only, minus some. The repertoire holds about 73,000 clones, with approximately 90% as singletons. The sequencing used CD4+ or CD8+ T cells sorted from blood, collected in a trial of the OX40 agonist ivuxolimab. The receptors shown here come from an adult with an advanced solid tumor such as melanoma, head and neck, liver or kidney cancer.

The table lists this clone with a few counts. This chain's CDR3 is CAWSDIEKAAQYF. The DNA for the CDR3 is TGTGCCTGGAGTGATATCGAGAAGGCGGCCCAGTACTTC. J is TRBJ2-5 and V is TRBV30; D remains ambiguous. The V gene's germline CDR1 is GTSNPN and CDR2 SVGIG (reference sequence). The CDR3 is 13 residues long. Trimming pared 1 base from V and 9 bases from J, leaving 15 bases between.

This chain connects TRBV27 to TRBJ1-1; the D gene is possibly TRBD1 (5 bases). The V end was cut by 6 bases, the J end by 0 bases, with 11 bases between. Germline CDR1 and CDR2: MNHEY and SMNVEV (reference sequence). This CDR3 spans 14 amino acids. In nucleotides, the CDR3 is TGTGCCAGCAGGAGCAGGGAAATGAACACTGAAGCTTTCTTT. Its protein product is CASRSREMNTEAFF.

There are a few counts of this clone. The V gene is TRBV5-4, the J gene TRBJ2-5; TRBD1 matches 7 bases. Germline-derived CDR1 and CDR2 are SGHNT and YYREEE (reference sequence). The CDR3 totals 13 residues. Trimming at V came to 3 bases and at J to 5 bases, leaving 4 bases not matched to a gene. CDR3 loop: CASSSQGWETQYF. The CDR3 DNA reads as TGTGCCAGCAGCTCACAGGGGTGGGAGACCCAGTACTTC.

A remark on this clone: A junction end diverges from the germline sequence, so it may reflect a read error. The genes are TRBV6-5 and TRBJ1-1; D is unclear. Germline V CDR1 and CDR2: MNHEY, SVGAGI. The CDR3 loop spans 13 amino acids. The CDR3 DNA reads TGTGCCCGCAGACCCCCCGGAAACACTGAAGCTTTCTTT. It encodes CARRPPGNTEAFF.

The chain carries TRBV13 and TRBJ1-4; 12 bases are shared with TRBD1. V lost 4 bases, J lost 1 base, and 4 bases stayed unmatched. This CDR3 region has 17 residues. Germline V gives CDR1 PRHDT, CDR2 FYEKMQ (reference sequence). The CDR3 sequence: CASSSRDRGLTNEKLFF. CDR3 DNA sequence: TGTGCCAGCAGCTCGAGGGACAGGGGGCTAACTAATGAAAAACTGTTTTTT.

The sample holds one count of this clone. This chain connects TRBV29-1 to TRBJ1-1, with D uncertain. The CDR3 covers 13 residues. Per germline, CDR1 SQVTM and CDR2 ANQGSEA. Trimming pared 6 bases from V and 1 base from J, leaving 12 bases between. Here the CDR3 DNA reads TGCAGCGTCGGGGTGGATTGGAACACTGAAGCTTTCTTT. Encoded protein: CSVGVDWNTEAFF.

The rearrangement joins TRBV7-2 to TRBJ2-7, with 10 bases fitting TRBD2. This CDR3 is built from 16 residues. Germline V CDR1 and CDR2: SGHTA, FQGNSA. Trimming took 1 base from V and 7 from J; bases not matched to a gene: 10. CDR3 protein: CASSLGVLAGSGEQYF. The CDR3 DNA reads as TGTGCCAGCAGCTTAGGGGTACTAGCGGGATCGGGAGAGCAGTACTTC.

The J gene is TRBJ2-2, the V gene TRBV25-1, with D maybe TRBD1 (6 bases). The germline V gene encodes CDR1 MGHDK and CDR2 SYGVNS. The V gene lost 5 bases and the J gene lost 1 base, with 8 bases spanning the gap. The CDR3 loop spans 14 amino acids. The CDR3 coding sequence is TGTGCCAGCAGTATGGACAGGAACACCGGGGAGCTGTTTTTT. Translated, it gives CASSMDRNTGELFF.

This clone has just one count. This chain joins TRBV5-1 and TRBJ2-7, with 15 bases lining up with TRBD2. The germline CDR1 and CDR2 sequences are SGHRS and YFSETQ. With 3 bases clipped from V and 2 bases from J, the junction kept 12 bases outside the gene matches. The CDR3 is 19 residues long. The CDR3, as DNA: TGCGCCAGCAGCTCAACGCGGGGACTAGCGGGAGGAGTGGCCTACGAGCAGTACTTC. This codes for CASSSTRGLAGGVAYEQYF.

CDR3 in amino acids: CASSYLSYEQYF. CDR3 sequence (DNA): TGTGCCAGCAGCTACCTCTCCTACGAGCAGTACTTC. This chain joins TRBV5-6 and TRBJ2-7; D unresolved. The CDR3 extends over 12 amino acids. V was shortened by 3 bases and J by 0 bases, with 4 bases between the two germline ends. Per germline, CDR1 SGHDT and CDR2 YYEEEE.

The V and J genes are TRBV9 and TRBJ2-2, with 14 bases that match TRBD2. Germline loops: CDR1 SGDLS, CDR2 YYNGEE. V shed 5 bases and J 5 bases; nucleotides not matched to a gene: 5. The CDR3 length is 16 residues. The CDR3 loop is CASSRGLAGETGELFF. The CDR3 DNA follows: TGTGCCAGCAGTAGGGGACTAGCGGGAGAAACCGGGGAGCTGTTTTTT.

V usage is TRBV20-1 and J usage is TRBJ2-5, with a possible D match to TRBD2 (6 bases). V shed 6 bases and J shed 9 bases, with 14 bases lying between them. This CDR3 spans 11 amino acids. Germline assignment: CDR1 DFQATT and CDR2 SNEGSKA (reference sequence). CDR3 sequence reads: CSATGGAAQYF. The CDR3 DNA reads TGCAGTGCAACCGGAGGGGCGGCCCAGTACTTC.

The genes are TRBV6-5 and TRBJ2-4, with 10 bases identical to TRBD1. The CDR3 is 15 amino acids. V lost 6 bases to trimming and J lost 6 bases; unmatched junction nucleotides: 8. Germline CDR1 is MNHEY and CDR2 is SVGAGI. The CDR3 DNA reads as TGTGCCAGCAGACCGGACAGGGGGAGAGCAAACATTCAGTACTTC. It is translated as CASRPDRGRANIQYF.

The chain couples TRBV10-3 to TRBJ2-1, with 10 nucleotides matching TRBD2. Per the germline V gene, CDR1 is ENHRY and CDR2 is SYGVKD. The V gene end was trimmed by 0 bases and the J gene end by 7 bases; junction bases not matched to a gene: 15. The CDR3 extends over 19 amino acids. In DNA, the CDR3 is TGTGCCATCAGTGAGTCGATTGGACTCGTGAGCGGGAGGGTAAATGAGCAGTTCTTC. Translating gives CAISESIGLVSGRVNEQFF.

The genes are TRBV6-5 and TRBJ2-2; D perhaps matches TRBD2 (6 bases). The V end lost 7 bases, the J end lost 7 bases, and 10 bases lay between the germline ends. The CDR3 is 12 residues long. The germline V gene has CDR1 MNHEY and CDR2 SVGAGI. The CDR3 loop is CASMGGDGELFF. The CDR3 nucleotides are TGTGCCAGCATGGGGGGAGACGGGGAGCTGTTTTTT.

This rearrangement joins TRBV6-5 to TRBJ1-5; TRBD1 is a possible D gene (6 bases). Trimming pared 6 bases from V and 4 bases from J, leaving 13 bases between. The CDR3 is 14 amino acids. CDR1 and CDR2 (germline): MNHEY, SVGAGI. Written as DNA, the CDR3 is TGTGCCAGCAGCCTCACTCAGGGGAATCAGCCCCAGCATTTT. Its translation is CASSLTQGNQPQHF.

V gene TRBV14 combines with J gene TRBJ1-2; perhaps TRBD1 as D (6 bases). The germline gives CDR1 SGHDN, CDR2 FVKESK. V lost 4 bases to trimming and J lost 10 bases, with 19 bases between them. The CDR3 covers 14 residues. In DNA form, the CDR3 reads TGTGCCAGCAGCCCAACTACAGGGACTATGGTCTACACCTTC. Protein sequence: CASSPTTGTMVYTF.

The CDR3 DNA reads TGCGCCAGCAGCTTGGCTAGGGACTCCTCTGGAAACACCATATATTTT. This codes for CASSLARDSSGNTIYF. V usage is TRBV5-1 and J usage is TRBJ1-3, with a possible D match to TRBD1 (5 bases). The CDR3 length is 16 residues. V was cut by 0 bases and J by 0 bases, with 10 bases left in between. Looked up from germline, CDR1 is SGHRS and CDR2 is YFSETQ.

The rearrangement links TRBV14 to TRBJ1-1, with TRBD1 as a possible D gene (5 bases). CDR3 length: 13 amino acids. V was pared by 4 bases and J by 1 base, with 7 bases between. Germline CDR1 SGHDN, CDR2 FVKESK. The CDR3 sequence is CASSLQENTEAFF. The CDR3 DNA is TGTGCCAGCAGCCTACAGGAGAACACTGAAGCTTTCTTT. The full variable domain, with the rest looked up from reference TRBV14 and TRBJ1-1, is EAGVTQFPSHSVIEKGQTVTLRCDPISGHDNLYWYRRVMGKEIKFLLHFVKESKQDESGMPNNRFLAERTGGTYSTLKVQPAELEDSGVYFCASSLQENTEAFFGQGTRLTVV.

The chain carries TRBV4-1 and TRBJ2-7; 8 bases map to TRBD1. The CDR3 covers 15 residues. The J segment lost 5 bases and the V segment lost 1 base, leaving 7 bases of the junction unmatched. From germline, CDR1 is MGHRA and CDR2 YSYEKL. The DNA of the CDR3 is TGCGCCAGCAGCCAAGCAACAGGGGGTTATCACGAGCAGTACTTC. It yields the protein CASSQATGGYHEQYF.

The chain couples TRBV10-1 to TRBJ2-1; 12 nucleotides align to TRBD2. Germline lookup yields CDR1 WNHNN and CDR2 SYGVQD (reference sequence). The CDR3 covers 14 residues. J lost 8 bases, V lost 6 bases, and 5 bases had no gene match. CDR3 protein: CASSLAGGPDEQFF. The CDR3 nucleotides are TGCGCCAGCAGCCTAGCGGGAGGGCCCGATGAGCAGTTCTTC.

The chain employs TRBV30 and TRBJ1-1; D unclear. The CDR3 totals 13 residues. V lost 2 bases to trimming and J lost 0 bases, with 7 bases between them. Per the germline V gene, CDR1 is GTSNPN and CDR2 is SVGIG (reference sequence). CDR3 sequence: CAWSSTMNTEAFF. CDR3 nucleotide sequence: TGTGCCTGGAGTTCAACTATGAACACTGAAGCTTTCTTT.

The rearrangement uses TRBV27 and TRBJ2-7, with 11 positions matching TRBD1. V lost 2 bases to trimming and J lost 3 bases; unmatched junction nucleotides: 3. The CDR3 spans 15 residues. Per germline, CDR1 MNHEY and CDR2 SMNVEV (reference sequence). The CDR3, as DNA: TGTGCCAGCAGTTTAGGGGGGACAGGGGGCTACGAGCAGTACTTC. This gives the protein CASSLGGTGGYEQYF.